Shown below are 27 T cell receptor beta chains from a single sample sequenced in a study of shared clonotypes between healthy human individuals. The method was immunoSEQ multiplex PCR; TCRdb's version includes in-frame clones alone and lacks a portion of them. Of about 1 million clones listed, roughly 75% were seen once; the top ten hold approximately 1.5%. The sequencing sample was made of memory CD4+ T cells sorted from blood. Subset given: CD45RA-negative fraction. Receptor source: a man younger than 35 in good health.

The chain has TRBV6-1 and TRBJ2-3, with TRBD2 as a possible D gene (6 bases). The V gene's germline CDR1 is MNHNS and CDR2 SASEGT. The ends were cut back, 5 bases at V and 4 bases at J, with 10 bases in the middle. This CDR3 has 13 amino acids. This CDR3 reads CASSSSVADTQYF. The CDR3 DNA reads TGTGCCAGCAGTTCTAGCGTAGCAGATACGCAGTATTTT.

A word on this clone: The sample carries other DNA sequences with the same CDR3. The rearrangement joins TRBV5-1 to TRBJ2-3; 7 nucleotides agree with TRBD2. The CDR3 is 14 residues long. The V gene's germline CDR1 is SGHRS and CDR2 YFSETQ. V shed 5 bases, J shed 0 bases, and the junction held 3 bases outside the gene matches. The CDR3 DNA is TGCGCCAGCAGTCTAGCGGCTAGCACAGATACGCAGTATTTT. Protein sequence: CASSLAASTDTQYF. Full variable domain (remainder filled in from reference TRBV5-1 and TRBJ2-3): KAGVTQTPRYLIKTRGQQVTLSCSPISGHRSVSWYQQTPGQGLQFLFEYFSETQRNKGNFPGRFSGRQFSNSRSEMNVSTLELGDSALYLCASSLAASTDTQYFGPGTRLTVL.

The rearrangement uses TRBV10-3 and TRBJ1-2; D is ambiguous. Germline V CDR1 and CDR2: ENHRY, SYGVKD. The CDR3 covers 14 residues. V lost 0 bases and J lost 4, with 9 bases in between. CDR3 bases: TGTGCCATCAGTGAGTCCGAAGAAGCCTATGGCTACACCTTC. Its protein is CAISESEEAYGYTF.

The J gene is TRBJ2-2, the V gene TRBV4-3, with D unresolved. This CDR3 has 16 amino acids. Germline values: CDR1 LGHNA, CDR2 YSLEER. The V gene lost 0 bases and the J gene lost 4 bases, with 12 bases spanning the gap. CDR3 in amino acids: CASSQDARMPTGELFF. For the CDR3, the DNA is TGCGCCAGCAGCCAAGACGCCAGGATGCCCACCGGGGAGCTGTTTTTT.

The chain recombines TRBV2 with TRBJ2-7; no clear D. CDR3 length equals 14 residues. From germline, CDR1 is SNHLY and CDR2 FYNNEI. V lost 4 bases and J 2 bases, leaving 12 bases between the germline ends. The CDR3 is CASSVAGIAYEQYF. The CDR3 nucleotides are TGTGCCAGCAGTGTCGCAGGAATCGCCTACGAGCAGTACTTC.

Many counts were recorded for this clone. V and J are TRBV19 and TRBJ1-5; 7 bases map to TRBD1. Germline V CDR1 and CDR2: LNHDA, SQIVND (reference sequence). V lost 4 bases to trimming and J lost 1 base; unmatched junction nucleotides: 7. The CDR3 is 16 amino acids. CDR3 sequence reads: CASSNRQGLSNQPQHF. The CDR3 DNA reads as TGTGCCAGTAGTAACCGACAGGGTTTAAGCAATCAGCCCCAGCATTTT.

The genes are TRBV27 and TRBJ1-1, with 7 bases fitting TRBD1. Germline V gives CDR1 MNHEY, CDR2 SMNVEV (reference sequence). The CDR3 contains 14 residues. V lost 10 bases, J lost 0 bases, and 8 bases stayed unmatched. CDR3 nucleotides: TGTGCCACCTGTCGCGACAGGGTGAACACTGAAGCTTTCTTT. Protein: CATCRDRVNTEAFF.

The chain links TRBV28 to TRBJ2-7; D call uncertain. Germline V gives CDR1 MDHEN, CDR2 SYDVKM. V was shortened by 5 bases and J by 3 bases, with 11 bases between the two germline ends. The CDR3 is made up of 13 amino acids. DNA of the CDR3: TGTGCCAGCAGTGGACCGGTGGTCTACGAGCAGTACTTC. This sequence encodes CASSGPVVYEQYF.

The rearrangement joins TRBV10-3 to TRBJ2-7; tentatively, D is TRBD2 (5 bases). The CDR3 sequence is 13 residues long. Germline-derived CDR1 and CDR2 are ENHRY and SYGVKD. The germline V and J ends were trimmed by 10 bases and 5 bases, with 18 bases remaining between them. The CDR3 DNA sequence: TGTGCCAGTAATCGAGGGTATAAGGACGAGCAGTACTTC. It translates to CASNRGYKDEQYF.

The V gene is TRBV5-6, the J gene TRBJ1-6; 8 nucleotides align to TRBD1. The J segment lost 7 bases and the V segment lost 4 bases, leaving 4 bases of the junction unmatched. Germline CDR1 reads SGHDT; CDR2 reads YYEEEE. The CDR3 is 14 amino acids. CDR3 residues: CASSRRQGNSPLHF. The CDR3 region has the DNA TGTGCCAGCAGCAGAAGACAGGGGAATTCACCCCTCCACTTT.

This chain uses TRBV5-6 with TRBJ2-1, with 8 bases matching TRBD2. The junction had 7 bases not matched to a gene; V was cut back by 0 bases and J by 8 bases. The length of the CDR3 is 15 residues. Germline lookup yields CDR1 SGHDT and CDR2 YYEEEE. The CDR3 protein is CASSLEYGGADEQFF. Written as DNA, the CDR3 is TGTGCCAGCAGCTTGGAATACGGGGGGGCCGATGAGCAGTTCTTC.

The chain combines TRBV6-1 with TRBJ1-6, with 9 bases lining up with TRBD1. The CDR3 is 16 residues long. V shed 4 bases and J 10 bases; nucleotides not matched to a gene: 11. Germline CDR1 and CDR2: MNHNS and SASEGT. The CDR3, as DNA: TGTGCCAGCAGTGCTACAGGGGGCGTCGGTCTGTCACCCCTCCACTTT. This translates into CASSATGGVGLSPLHF.

This chain connects TRBV7-9 to TRBJ2-5, with D possibly matching TRBD2 (6 bases). The CDR3 runs 13 residues. The V gene lost 5 bases and the J gene lost 5 bases, with 12 bases spanning the gap. The germline V gene has CDR1 SEHNR and CDR2 FQNEAQ (reference sequence). The DNA for the CDR3 is TGTGCCAGCAGCCAATCGGGAGTGGAGACCCAGTACTTC. Translating gives CASSQSGVETQYF.

This chain connects TRBV29-1 to TRBJ2-5, with D unclear. The better agreement between TRBJ2-7 and the DNA end casts doubt on the J call. CDR1 and CDR2 from the germline V gene are SQVTM and ANQGSEA. CDR3 length equals 12 residues. CDR3 in amino acids: CSVESSSYEQYF. The CDR3 DNA sequence: TGCAGCGTTGAATCCAGCTCCTACGAGCAGTACTTC.

J is TRBJ2-3 and V is TRBV15; D possibly corresponds to TRBD2 (6 bases). Trimming cost V 3 bases and J 0 bases, with 13 bases left between them. Germline assignment: CDR1 LNHNV and CDR2 YYDKDF (reference sequence). The length of the CDR3 is 16 residues. CDR3 coding DNA: TGTGCCACCAGCAGTGGGGGGTCCTCTAGCACAGATACGCAGTATTTT. It yields the protein CATSSGGSSSTDTQYF.

The chain couples TRBV2 to TRBJ2-5; 9 bases align to TRBD1. Germline CDR1 and CDR2: SNHLY and FYNNEI. The trim removed 4 bases at V and 5 bases at J, leaving 5 bases unmatched. CDR3 length: 14 amino acids. The CDR3 loop reads CASSVTGGRETQYF. Written as DNA, the CDR3 is TGTGCCAGCAGTGTGACAGGGGGTAGGGAGACCCAGTACTTC. The whole variable domain, remainder taken from reference TRBV2 and TRBJ2-5, is EPEVTQTPSHQVTQMGQEVILRCVPISNHLYFYWYRQILGQKVEFLVSFYNNEISEKSEIFDDQFSVERPDGSNFTLKIRSTKLEDSAMYFCASSVTGGRETQYFGPGTRLLVL.

The genes are TRBV11-3 and TRBJ2-3, with TRBD2 matching 9 bases. Germline V gene sequence: CDR1 SGHNT, CDR2 YENEEA. The CDR3 is made up of 18 amino acids. Trimming at V came to 1 base and at J to 2 bases, leaving 10 bases not matched to a gene. The CDR3 nucleotides are TGTGCCAGCAGCTTAGGGCTGGGGGGACTAGCCACCACAGATACGCAGTATTTT. It is translated as CASSLGLGGLATTDTQYF.

This clone appeared once. The V call is TRBV10-3, the J call TRBJ1-2, with TRBD1 identical over 7 bases. V shed 4 bases, J shed 2 bases, and the junction held 4 bases outside the gene matches. The CDR3 loop spans 14 amino acids. CDR1 is ENHRY, CDR2 SYGVKD, per germline. CDR3 nucleotides: TGTGCCATCAGTGCAGGGGGTGAGAACTATGGCTACACCTTC. Translation: CAISAGGENYGYTF.

Concerning this clone itself: The identical CDR3 is also encoded by other nucleotide sequences in the sample. The chain couples TRBV6-1 to TRBJ1-4; D ambiguous. Trimming removed 3 bases at V and 0 bases at J, with 8 bases between. This CDR3 spans 15 amino acids. CDR1 MNHNS and CDR2 SASEGT come from the germline V gene. CDR3: CASSEGPATNEKLFF. The CDR3 nucleotides are TGTGCCAGCAGTGAGGGCCCGGCAACTAATGAAAAACTGTTTTTT.

The chain uses TRBV29-1 and TRBJ1-1; 8 nucleotides line up with TRBD1. Trimming removed 7 bases from V and 7 bases from J; junction bases left unmatched: 8. The CDR3 totals 12 residues. Germline V lookup: CDR1 SQVTM, CDR2 ANQGSEA. DNA for the CDR3: TGCAGCGCCTCCGGGACAGGTAATGAAGCTTTCTTT. Protein sequence: CSASGTGNEAFF.

The V gene is TRBV6-1, the J gene TRBJ2-3; maybe TRBD1 (6 bases). Germline CDR1 is MNHNS and CDR2 is SASEGT. Trimming took 8 bases from V and 0 from J, leaving 9 bases between them. The CDR3 totals 13 residues. This chain's CDR3 is CASGGYSTDTQYF. CDR3 bases: TGTGCCAGCGGGGGCTACAGCACAGATACGCAGTATTTT.

The chain has TRBV11-2 and TRBJ1-2; TRBD1 might be the D (5 bases). Per the germline V gene, CDR1 is SGHAT and CDR2 is FQNNGV. CDR3 length: 13 residues. Trimming took 1 base from V and 2 from J, leaving 5 bases between them. In DNA, the CDR3 is TGTGCCAGCAGCTTAGGGGACAACTATGGCTACACCTTC. As protein: CASSLGDNYGYTF.

The chain has TRBV29-1 and TRBJ1-4; TRBD1 is a possible D gene (5 bases). CDR1 is SQVTM and CDR2 is ANQGSEA in the germline V gene. The CDR3 runs 16 residues. V lost 0 bases, J lost 2 bases, and 13 bases lay in between. The CDR3: CSVEEISGSTNEKLFF. CDR3 in DNA: TGCAGCGTTGAAGAAATATCAGGGTCGACTAATGAAAAACTGTTTTTT.

This clone appeared a few times. The chain employs TRBV10-3 and TRBJ2-1; unclear D gene. The germline V gene encodes CDR1 ENHRY and CDR2 SYGVKD. The V and J ends lost 0 bases and 7 bases respectively, with 4 bases between them. The CDR3 runs to 12 residues. In DNA form, the CDR3 reads TGTGCCATCAGTGAGTCGAGTAATGAGCAGTTCTTC. Amino acid sequence: CAISESSNEQFF.

This chain uses TRBV7-2 with TRBJ2-7; TRBD2 aligns across 7 bases. The germline V gene encodes CDR1 SGHTA and CDR2 FQGNSA. Trimming at V came to 5 bases and at J to 5 bases, leaving 3 bases not matched to a gene. This CDR3 region has 12 residues. CDR3 DNA sequence: TGTGCCAGCAGCCCAACTAGCGACGAGCAGTACTTC. Translation gives CASSPTSDEQYF.

This clone showed up just once. V is TRBV2 and J is TRBJ2-5, with 9 bases aligning to TRBD2. The CDR3 totals 15 residues. Germline loops: CDR1 SNHLY, CDR2 FYNNEI. V lost 1 base, J lost 5 bases, and 5 bases stayed unmatched. Here the CDR3 reads CASSEERGVGETQYF. CDR3 DNA sequence: TGTGCCAGCAGTGAAGAGCGGGGGGTTGGGGAGACCCAGTACTTC.

This clone appeared a single time. V and J are TRBV19 and TRBJ2-6; 7 nucleotides match TRBD1. Germline assignment: CDR1 LNHDA and CDR2 SQIVND (reference sequence). This CDR3 contains 14 residues. The V and J ends lost 5 bases and 8 bases, in that order; junction bases with no gene match: 6. CDR3 nucleotides: TGTGCCAGTAGTTCGGGGACAGCTACCAACGTCCTGACTTTC. Its translation: CASSSGTATNVLTF.